One and the same sample provided the 27 T cell receptor beta chains below, sequenced in a study of T cells after yellow fever vaccination. TCRdb itself ran the 5' RACE reads through MiXCR, one entry per CDR3 protein. The sample has 200,000 to 300,000 distinct CDR3 sequences, roughly 6.8% seen once. The material was CD4+ T cells sorted from PBMCs, obtained on the day of the yellow fever booster vaccination. These receptors were collected from a man aged 30 to 45 who received the YFV17D yellow fever vaccine.

This clonotype occurred many times. The rearrangement joins TRBV3-1 to TRBJ2-7; tentatively, D is TRBD2 (6 bases). The CDR3 is made up of 15 amino acids. V dropped 1 base and J dropped 1 base, with 11 bases sitting between them. CDR1 is LGHDT and CDR2 is YNNKEL in the germline V gene (reference sequence). The CDR3 DNA is TGTGCCAGCAGCCAAGTCGGGGCGGGGTCCTACGAGCAGTACTTC. Amino acid sequence: CASSQVGAGSYEQYF.

The chain combines TRBV6-1 with TRBJ2-6; no clear D. The germline V and J ends were trimmed by 9 bases and 0 bases, with 21 bases remaining between them. Germline V gene lookup returns CDR1 MNHNS and CDR2 SASEGT. This CDR3 contains 18 residues. The CDR3 DNA sequence: TGTGCCAGTTCGTTGTTTGGGATAAACTTCTCTGGGGCCAACGTCCTGACTTTC. It encodes CASSLFGINFSGANVLTF.

This clonotype was counted ten times or more. The V call is TRBV6-1, the J call TRBJ2-4; 10 nucleotides agree with TRBD2. Looked up from germline, CDR1 is MNHNS and CDR2 is SASEGT. J was trimmed by 9 bases and V by 7 bases; bases with no gene match: 18. The CDR3 sequence is 17 residues long. Here the CDR3 reads CASKSRGTSETYGIQYF. In DNA, the CDR3 is TGTGCCAGCAAGAGCAGAGGGACTAGCGAGACGTATGGCATTCAGTACTTC.

This clonotype turned up a few times. The V gene is TRBV7-2, the J gene TRBJ2-6; D might be TRBD2 (7 bases). This CDR3 region has 16 residues. Germline V gene data show CDR1 as SGHTA and CDR2 as FQGNSA. With 5 bases removed from V and 0 bases from J, the gap between germline ends came to 11 bases. The CDR3 sequence: CASSAGAYSGANVLTF. For the CDR3, the DNA is TGTGCCAGCAGCGCGGGGGCGTACTCTGGGGCCAACGTCCTGACTTTC.

As to this clonotype: One base away lies a much larger clone, so this may be a sequencing read error. The V call is TRBV29-1, the J call TRBJ2-5; a possible D gene is TRBD1 (6 bases). This CDR3 region has 14 residues. Germline V CDR1 and CDR2: SQVTM, ANQGSEA. The CDR3 reads CSVLLHRDEESQYF. CDR3 coding DNA: TGCAGCGTTCTCCTCCACAGGGATGAGGAGAGCCAGTACTTC. The full variable domain, in which reference TRBV29-1 and TRBJ2-5 provide the parts outside the CDR3, is SAVISQKPSRDICQRGTSLTIQCQVDSQVTMMFWYRQQPGQSLTLIATANQGSEATYESGFVIDKFPISRPNLTFSTLTVSNMSPEDSSIYLCSVLLHRDEESQYFGPGTRLLVL.

This clonotype was detected ten times or more. V gene TRBV7-2 combines with J gene TRBJ2-1; D is unclear. The CDR3 has 15 amino acids. Per the germline V gene, CDR1 is SGHTA and CDR2 is FQGNSA. V lost 5 bases and J lost 2, with 13 bases in between. The CDR3: CASSPRIRAYNEQFF. The CDR3 region has the DNA TGTGCCAGCAGCCCCCGGATTAGGGCCTACAATGAGCAGTTCTTC.

This chain joins TRBV20-1 and TRBJ2-7; weak D call: TRBD2 (6 bases). The CDR3 runs to 12 residues. Germline V CDR1 and CDR2: DFQATT, SNEGSKA (reference sequence). Trimming stripped 6 bases from V and 6 bases from J, with 15 bases between. CDR3 DNA sequence: TGCAGTGCGAACAGGAGGGCGGGCGAGCAGTACTTC. Translating it yields CSANRRAGEQYF.

This sequence joins TRBV27 and TRBJ2-1, with 8 nucleotides matching TRBD2. V gave up 5 bases and J gave up 1 base; unmatched junction bases: 4. CDR3 length: 15 amino acids. Germline V lookup: CDR1 MNHEY, CDR2 SMNVEV (reference sequence). The CDR3, as DNA: TGTGCCAGCAGTCGCGAGCGGGAGTCCTACAATGAGCAGTTCTTC. Translation: CASSRERESYNEQFF.

The chain couples TRBV3-1 to TRBJ2-7, with 9 bases identical to TRBD1. V lost 2 bases and J lost 5; bases outside the gene matches: 10. Germline V gene sequence: CDR1 LGHDT, CDR2 YNNKEL (reference sequence). The CDR3 covers 16 residues. CDR3 sequence reads: CASSQYGQGSRNEQYF. Written as DNA, the CDR3 is TGTGCCAGCAGCCAATACGGACAGGGGTCGCGCAACGAGCAGTACTTC.

The gene calls are TRBV12-3 or TRBV12-4 and TRBJ1-6; the match to TRBD1 covers 9 bases. Trimming took 7 bases from V and 7 from J; bases not matched to a gene: 5. This CDR3 has 14 residues. This CDR3 reads CASKGTGHNSPLHF. The CDR3 coding sequence is TGTGCCAGCAAAGGGACAGGGCACAATTCACCCCTCCACTTT.

The chain joins TRBV7-9 to TRBJ2-4; 7 bases align to TRBD2. The CDR3 length is 16 residues. CDR1 and CDR2 from the germline V gene are SEHNR and FQNEAQ (reference sequence). J was trimmed by 0 bases and V by 3 bases; bases with no gene match: 5. Here the CDR3 reads CASSFGGTIAKNIQYF. CDR3 sequence (DNA): TGTGCCAGCAGCTTCGGCGGGACTATAGCCAAAAACATTCAGTACTTC.

This clonotype was counted at least ten times. The V gene is TRBV29-1, the J gene TRBJ2-4, with TRBD1 matching 8 bases. The trim removed 6 bases at V and 5 bases at J, leaving 3 bases unmatched. The CDR3 covers 12 residues. CDR1 and CDR2 (germline): SQVTM, ANQGSEA. As DNA, the CDR3 is TGCAGCGTCCTGACAGGGGAAAACATTCAGTACTTC. It translates to CSVLTGENIQYF.

This clonotype was seen ten or more times. The J gene is TRBJ2-7, the V gene TRBV12-3 or TRBV12-4; D unresolved. The CDR3 runs 13 residues. Trimming took 7 bases from V and 1 from J, leaving 11 bases between them. CDR3 sequence: CASTDRMSYEQYF. The CDR3 region has the DNA TGTGCCAGCACCGATAGGATGTCCTACGAGCAGTACTTC.

The chain employs TRBV7-3 and TRBJ1-5; no clear D. The V end lost 1 base, the J end lost 0 bases, and 10 bases lay between the germline ends. Germline CDR1 SGHTA, CDR2 FQGTGA. This CDR3 has 16 residues. CDR3 nucleotides: TGTGCCAGCAGCTTAAAGGACGGATATAGCAATCAGCCCCAGCATTTT. Its translation: CASSLKDGYSNQPQHF.

Ten or more counts support this clonotype. The chain is built from TRBV5-1 and TRBJ2-3, with TRBD2 identical over 11 bases. V gave up 0 bases and J gave up 4 bases; unmatched junction bases: 7. The CDR3 is 17 amino acids. Looked up from germline, CDR1 is SGHRS and CDR2 is YFSETQ. CDR3 bases: TGCGCCAGCAGCTTGGCCCCTAGCGGGAGGTATGCAGATACGCAGTATTTT. It translates to CASSLAPSGRYADTQYF.

The chain uses TRBV2 and TRBJ2-5; D gene ambiguous. Germline V gene lookup returns CDR1 SNHLY and CDR2 FYNNEI. This CDR3 comprises 14 residues. Trimming stripped 11 bases from V and 7 bases from J, with 23 bases between. The CDR3 is CAGAPAGRGGTQYF. The CDR3 nucleotides read TGTGCCGGCGCCCCGGCCGGCAGAGGTGGGACCCAGTACTTC. Complete variable domain (other parts from reference TRBV2 and TRBJ2-5): EPEVTQTPSHQVTQMGQEVILRCVPISNHLYFYWYRQILGQKVEFLVSFYNNEISEKSEIFDDQFSVERPDGSNFTLKIRSTKLEDSAMYFCAGAPAGRGGTQYFGPGTRLLVL.

This clonotype has ten or more counts. V and J are TRBV29-1 and TRBJ1-5; D remains unclear. V shed 1 base and J shed 0 bases, with 4 bases lying between them. Germline V gene sequence: CDR1 SQVTM, CDR2 ANQGSEA. CDR3 length equals 13 residues. CDR3 DNA sequence: TGCAGCGTTGAAGCGGATAGCAATCAGCCCCAGCATTTT. Residues: CSVEADSNQPQHF.

Only a few counts were recorded for this clonotype. The rearrangement links TRBV28 to TRBJ2-3; the match to TRBD2 covers 7 bases. CDR1 and CDR2 (germline): MDHEN, SYDVKM. The V segment lost 0 bases and the J segment 3 bases; nucleotides outside the gene matches: 3. The CDR3 runs to 15 residues. In nucleotides, the CDR3 is TGTGCCAGCAGTTTATGGGCGGGAGTGACAGATACGCAGTATTTT. This codes for CASSLWAGVTDTQYF.

This clonotype was found a few times. The chain recombines TRBV25-1 with TRBJ2-3; no definite D call. V shed 3 bases and J shed 4 bases, with 8 bases lying between them. The CDR3 covers 13 residues. The germline gives CDR1 MGHDK, CDR2 SYGVNS. The CDR3 here is CASSDPPADTQYF. The CDR3, as DNA: TGTGCCAGCAGTGACCCCCCCGCAGATACGCAGTATTTT.

This clonotype appeared many times. The gene calls are TRBV18 and TRBJ2-7; the D is unclear. Trimming removed 2 bases from V and 4 bases from J, with 6 bases in between. The CDR3 contains 12 residues. In germline, CDR1 is KGHSH, CDR2 LQKENI. The CDR3 loop reads CASSPAAYEQYF. CDR3 coding DNA: TGTGCCAGCTCACCAGCAGCTTACGAGCAGTACTTC.

This chain links TRBV20-1 with TRBJ2-5; D gene ambiguous. From germline, CDR1 is DFQATT and CDR2 SNEGSKA (reference sequence). The CDR3 loop spans 11 amino acids. V lost 5 bases and J 5 bases, leaving 9 bases between the germline ends. The CDR3 nucleotides read TGCAGTGCTGCCACGACGGAGACCCAGTACTTC. It is translated as CSAATTETQYF.

The sample holds a few counts of this clonotype. The chain combines TRBV19 with TRBJ2-7; perhaps TRBD2 as D (5 bases). Per the germline V gene, CDR1 is LNHDA and CDR2 is SQIVND (reference sequence). There are 14 residues in the CDR3. The V end was cut by 6 bases, the J end by 4 bases, with 16 bases between. This CDR3 is CASSRSAPPYEQYF. CDR3 sequence (DNA): TGTGCCAGTAGCCGTAGCGCTCCACCGTACGAGCAGTACTTC.

This clonotype came up many times. The chain carries TRBV20-1 and TRBJ2-7; D unclear. The length of the CDR3 is 14 residues. Germline V gene lookup returns CDR1 DFQATT and CDR2 SNEGSKA (reference sequence). Trimming removed 6 bases at V and 7 bases at J, with 22 bases between. CDR3 coding DNA: TGCAGTGCCCGGAACCCGATCCCCCGGGTGGAGCAGTACTTC. Its protein is CSARNPIPRVEQYF.

Of note for this clonotype: The germline gene is not matched at one end of the junction; a read error may be the cause. The chain is built from TRBV7-8 and TRBJ2-2; D may be TRBD2 (5 bases). Germline values: CDR1 SGHVS, CDR2 FQNEAQ. The CDR3 length is 14 residues. The CDR3 bases are TGTGCCAGCAGCTTAGCGGTATCGGCCGGGGAGCTGTCTTTT. As protein: CASSLAVSAGELSF.

The J gene is TRBJ2-1, the V gene TRBV20-1; D assignment may be TRBD1 or TRBD2 (5 bases each). The CDR3 totals 16 residues. The V gene's germline CDR1 is DFQATT and CDR2 SNEGSKA (reference sequence). Trimming pared 1 base from V and 7 bases from J, leaving 20 bases between. CDR3 nucleotides: TGCAGTGCTAGAGGGAATAGGGCTGGGGGATGGAATGAGCAGTTCTTC. This translates into CSARGNRAGGWNEQFF.

This clonotype was seen a handful of times. The chain recombines TRBV5-4 with TRBJ2-2, with D unclear. V gave up 0 bases and J gave up 3 bases, with 9 bases separating them. Germline loops: CDR1 SGHNT, CDR2 YYREEE (reference sequence). The CDR3 runs to 15 residues. In DNA form, the CDR3 reads TGTGCCAGCAGCTTGGATAGGGTGGACACCGGGGAGCTGTTTTTT. It codes for CASSLDRVDTGELFF.

This clonotype was recorded a few times. The V and J genes are TRBV30 and TRBJ2-1, with 11 nucleotides matching TRBD2. The junction had 8 bases not matched to a gene; V was cut back by 7 bases and J by 6 bases. This CDR3 spans 14 amino acids. In germline, CDR1 is GTSNPN, CDR2 SVGIG (reference sequence). The CDR3 nucleotides read TGTGCCTTAACGACTAGCGGGAATCCCAATGAGCAGTTCTTC. This codes for CALTTSGNPNEQFF.